This T cell receptor (beta chain) was found in a study of T cells expressing NK-cell markers. Findings of the study overall: In a group of several donors, dominant NKG2C+ clonotypes represented roughly 1.0-7.5% of CD8+ T cells.

About this clonotype: What it binds is unknown.

In germline, CDR1 is MNHEY, CDR2 SVGAGI. The CDR3 runs to 15 residues. TCR beta cDNA was generated via 5'RACE template switching incorporating UMIs. TCRdb re-called the 5' RACE reads and catalogs CDR3 proteins one per entry, DNA excluded. In total, the table holds roughly 430,000 distinct CDR3 sequences. Sequencing input: blood T cells: a sorted CD56 or NKG2C T cell subset, CD4+ or CD8+ T cells, or bulk PBMC T cells (not recorded which). The V gene is TRBV6-5, the J gene TRBJ1-5. This TCR was sampled from a woman between 18 and 70 years old in good health. This CDR3 is CASSYGRNSNQPQHF.